The 20 T cell receptor beta chains presented below share a single source sample, sequenced in a study of metastatic and nonmetastatic thyroid tumors. There were no patients who had received any treatment before thyroid surgery. TCRdb re-processed the PCR reads through MiXCR. The sample includes under 25,000 clones, about a quarter of them seen just once. Sequencing was performed on blood. The receptor source for this set is a female donor with papillary thyroid cancer or a benign thyroid nodule (not recorded which). Some clones in this sample may be carry-over from other donors' samples.

This clone was seen repeatedly, ten times or more. The chain combines TRBV18 with TRBJ2-7; 8 nucleotides agree with TRBD2. The CDR3 runs to 14 residues. Germline CDR1 KGHSH, CDR2 LQKENI. The J segment lost 2 bases and the V segment lost 4 bases, leaving 4 bases of the junction unmatched. The CDR3 spells CASSQGGGPYEQYF. The DNA of the CDR3 is TGTGCCAGCTCACAGGGCGGGGGGCCCTACGAGCAGTACTTC. The full variable domain, its missing parts supplied by reference TRBV18 and TRBJ2-7, is NAGVMQNPRHLVRRRGQEARLRCSPMKGHSHVYWYRQLPEEGLKFMVYLQKENIIDESGMPKERFSAEFPKEGPSILRIQQVVRGDSAAYFCASSQGGGPYEQYFGPGTRLTVT.

This clone was seen once. This rearrangement joins TRBV11-1 to TRBJ2-7, with no clear D. The CDR3 length is 14 residues. The V and J ends lost 5 bases and 6 bases respectively, with 17 bases between them. CDR1 and CDR2 (germline): SGHAT, FQDESV (reference sequence). The CDR3 coding sequence is TGTGCCAGCAGCCCCAGGCGGAGCACGGGCGAGCAGTACTTC. Translation: CASSPRRSTGEQYF.

The chain links TRBV11-2 to TRBJ2-1; D gene uncertain. This CDR3 contains 16 residues. Germline V gene data show CDR1 as SGHAT and CDR2 as FQNNGV. V was cut by 1 base and J by 4 bases, with 14 bases left in between. CDR3 DNA sequence: TGTGCCAGCAGCTTAGGGTGGCAGGTCGGATACAATGAGCAGTTCTTC. Translated, it gives CASSLGWQVGYNEQFF. Using reference TRBV11-2 and TRBJ2-1 for the parts outside the CDR3, the full variable domain is EAGVAQSPRYKIIEKRQSVAFWCNPISGHATLYWYQQILGQGPKLLIQFQNNGVVDDSQLPKDRFSAERLKGVDSTLKIQPAKLEDSAVYLCASSLGWQVGYNEQFFGPGTRLTVL.

This chain uses TRBV11-2 with TRBJ1-3; D not certain. Deletions cut 5 bases from V and 0 bases from J, with 17 bases between. Looked up from germline, CDR1 is SGHAT and CDR2 is FQNNGV. There are 17 residues in the CDR3. CDR3 bases: TGTGCCAGCAGCCTACGGGTTGCGGCAATCTCTGGAAACACCATATATTTT. Translating gives CASSLRVAAISGNTIYF. Combining the CDR3 with reference TRBV11-2 and TRBJ1-3 gives the whole variable domain EAGVAQSPRYKIIEKRQSVAFWCNPISGHATLYWYQQILGQGPKLLIQFQNNGVVDDSQLPKDRFSAERLKGVDSTLKIQPAKLEDSAVYLCASSLRVAAISGNTIYFGEGSWLTVV.

This clone appeared once. This chain joins TRBV6-2 or TRBV6-3 and TRBJ2-7; 7 positions match TRBD2. Germline CDR1 reads MNHEY; CDR2 reads SVGEGT. The length of the CDR3 is 19 residues. V lost 6 bases, J lost 4 bases, and 24 bases stayed unmatched. The CDR3 reads CASRRPNREVLGAVYEQYF. DNA for the CDR3: TGTGCCAGCAGGCGCCCGAATCGGGAGGTTTTGGGAGCTGTGTACGAGCAGTACTTC.

This clone was detected a few times. The rearrangement joins TRBV7-9 to TRBJ2-7; D call uncertain. Per the germline V gene, CDR1 is SEHNR and CDR2 is FQNEAQ (reference sequence). V was pared by 1 base and J by 4 bases, with 5 bases between. CDR3 length: 12 residues. Here the CDR3 DNA reads TGTGCCAGCAGCTTAGAACCTTACGAGCAGTACTTC. Protein sequence: CASSLEPYEQYF. The whole variable domain, remainder taken from reference TRBV7-9 and TRBJ2-7, is DTGVSQNPRHKITKRGQNVTFRCDPISEHNRLYWYRQTLGQGPEFLTYFQNEAQLEKSRLLSDRFSAERPKGSFSTLEIQRTEQGDSAMYLCASSLEPYEQYFGPGTRLTVT.

This clone was detected many times. The gene calls are TRBV20-1 and TRBJ2-7, with D perhaps assigned TRBD1 or TRBD2 (5 bases each). This CDR3 is 11 amino acids long. The germline V gene has CDR1 DFQATT and CDR2 SNEGSKA (reference sequence). Trimming removed 6 bases at V and 1 base at J, with 7 bases between. CDR3 amino acids: CSAGPSYEQYF. The CDR3 DNA follows: TGCAGTGCGGGACCATCCTACGAGCAGTACTTC.

This clone was detected a few times. This sequence joins TRBV6-5 and TRBJ2-3, with TRBD2 matching 12 bases. This CDR3 has 16 residues. J gave up 3 bases and V 0 bases, and 1 base lay outside the gene matches. Per germline, CDR1 MNHEY and CDR2 SVGAGI. The CDR3 bases are TGTGCCAGCAGTTACTCACTAGCGGGAGGTACAGATACGCAGTATTTT. Its protein product is CASSYSLAGGTDTQYF.

The chain uses TRBV11-2 and TRBJ1-2, with D tentatively TRBD1 (6 bases). V was cut by 2 bases and J by 2 bases, with 15 bases left in between. Germline CDR1 reads SGHAT; CDR2 reads FQNNGV. The CDR3 extends over 16 amino acids. In DNA, the CDR3 is TGTGCCAGCAGCTTATATATCGGGCAGGGGAACTATGGCTACACCTTC. This encodes CASSLYIGQGNYGYTF.

This clone occurred many times. The chain is built from TRBV7-2 and TRBJ2-5, with 9 bases that match TRBD1. The CDR3 runs 16 residues. The germline V gene encodes CDR1 SGHTA and CDR2 FQGNSA. Trimming removed 0 bases from V and 3 bases from J; junction bases left unmatched: 5. The CDR3 region is CASSLAGTGTKETQYF. For the CDR3, the DNA is TGTGCCAGCAGCTTAGCAGGGACAGGGACCAAAGAGACCCAGTACTTC.

This clone was seen at least ten times. The genes are TRBV5-1 and TRBJ1-1; 9 bases agree with TRBD1. This CDR3 contains 15 residues. Germline CDR1 is SGHRS and CDR2 is YFSETQ. Trimming at V came to 1 base and at J to 4 bases, leaving 5 bases not matched to a gene. DNA for the CDR3: TGCGCCAGCAGCTTGACAGGGGGCAGCAGCACTGAAGCTTTCTTT. This encodes CASSLTGGSSTEAFF.

J is TRBJ2-7 and V is TRBV28; D assignment may be TRBD1 or TRBD2 (5 bases each). Looked up from germline, CDR1 is MDHEN and CDR2 is SYDVKM. There are 12 residues in the CDR3. V was shortened by 6 bases and J by 9 bases, with 15 bases between the two germline ends. Here the CDR3 reads CASSFGDLGQYF. Written as DNA, the CDR3 is TGTGCCAGCAGCTTCGGGGACCTCGGGCAGTACTTC.

CDR3 residues: CASSLPGTGGPDGYTF. In nucleotides, the CDR3 is TGTGCCAGCAGTCTCCCCGGGACAGGGGGTCCGGATGGCTACACCTTC. The gene calls are TRBV6-1 and TRBJ1-2; 11 bases agree with TRBD1. Germline-derived CDR1 and CDR2 are MNHNS and SASEGT. The V gene end was trimmed by 5 bases and the J gene end by 6 bases; junction bases not matched to a gene: 11. This CDR3 is 16 amino acids long.

This clone has just a few counts. Lacking the conserved final phenylalanine or tryptophan, this CDR3 likely reflects a read error. V gene TRBV10-2 combines with J gene TRBJ2-7; D unresolved. The CDR3 spans 12 residues. Germline V gene sequence: CDR1 WSHSY, CDR2 SAAADI. Trimming cost V 6 bases and J 2 bases, with 8 bases left between them. In DNA, the CDR3 is TGCGCCAGCAGGTCGGACGCCTACGAGCAGTACTTA. Its translation: CASRSDAYEQYL.

This clone showed up just a few times. This CDR3 is CASSLWESETQYF. The CDR3 coding sequence is TGTGCCAGCAGTTTATGGGAGTCAGAGACCCAGTACTTC. The chain links TRBV12-3 or TRBV12-4 to TRBJ2-5; D perhaps matches TRBD2 (5 bases). Trimming shortened V by 2 bases and J by 4 bases, and 8 bases separated the two germline ends. The CDR3 extends over 13 amino acids.

This clone was observed a handful of times. This may come from a read error, since a much larger clone is one base off. The sample carries other DNA sequences with the same CDR3. The V gene is TRBV28, the J gene TRBJ2-2; no clear D. This CDR3 contains 15 residues. The V end was cut by 7 bases, the J end by 2 bases, with 14 bases between. CDR1 MDHEN and CDR2 SYDVKM come from the germline V gene. The CDR3: CASNLLVSNTGELFF. The CDR3 DNA follows: TGTGCCAGCAACCTCCTGGTTTCTAACACCGGGGAGCTGTTTTTT.

The chain employs TRBV2 and TRBJ2-7; the match to TRBD2 covers 7 bases. With 7 bases clipped from V and 0 bases from J, the junction kept 12 bases outside the gene matches. Germline lookup yields CDR1 SNHLY and CDR2 FYNNEI. This CDR3 is 16 amino acids long. CDR3 sequence reads: CASTLMSGVSSYEQYF. In DNA form, the CDR3 reads TGTGCCAGCACCCTCATGAGCGGGGTGAGCTCCTACGAGCAGTACTTC.

The sample holds a few counts of this clone. The chain combines TRBV9 with TRBJ1-1, with TRBD1 as a possible D gene (5 bases). Germline V gives CDR1 SGDLS, CDR2 YYNGEE. The V end was cut by 2 bases, the J end by 4 bases, with 18 bases between. CDR3 length: 16 residues. CDR3 protein: CASSVIGGWGGTEAFF. CDR3 nucleotides: TGTGCCAGCAGCGTTATCGGCGGGTGGGGGGGCACTGAAGCTTTCTTT.

A single count supports this clone. The genes are TRBV5-1 and TRBJ2-2; D ambiguous. Trimming stripped 1 base from V and 2 bases from J, with 9 bases between. This CDR3 is 15 amino acids long. Germline V gene sequence: CDR1 SGHRS, CDR2 YFSETQ. Here the CDR3 DNA reads TGCGCCAGCAGCTTGTTGGCAACTAACACCGGGGAGCTGTTTTTT. The encoded protein is CASSLLATNTGELFF.

Many counts were recorded for this clone. The chain uses TRBV5-4 and TRBJ2-2, with unresolved D. Germline-derived CDR1 and CDR2 are SGHNT and YYREEE (reference sequence). Trimming removed 4 bases at V and 0 bases at J, with 7 bases between. The CDR3 sequence is 14 residues long. CDR3 bases: TGTGCCAGCAGCCACGACGCGAACACCGGGGAGCTGTTTTTT. This encodes CASSHDANTGELFF.